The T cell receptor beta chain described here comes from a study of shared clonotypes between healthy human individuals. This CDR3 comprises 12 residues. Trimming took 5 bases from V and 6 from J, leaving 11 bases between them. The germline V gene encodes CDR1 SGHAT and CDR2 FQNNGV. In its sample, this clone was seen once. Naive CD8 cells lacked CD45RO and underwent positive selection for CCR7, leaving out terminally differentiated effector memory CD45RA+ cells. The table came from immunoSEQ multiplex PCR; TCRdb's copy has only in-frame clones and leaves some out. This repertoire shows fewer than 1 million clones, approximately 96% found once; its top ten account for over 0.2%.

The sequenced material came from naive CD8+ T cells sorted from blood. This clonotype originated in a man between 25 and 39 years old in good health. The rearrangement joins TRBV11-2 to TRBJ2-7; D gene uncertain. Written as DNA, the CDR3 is TGTGCCAGCAGCCCGAACGTCGGCGAGCAGTACTTC. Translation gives CASSPNVGEQYF.